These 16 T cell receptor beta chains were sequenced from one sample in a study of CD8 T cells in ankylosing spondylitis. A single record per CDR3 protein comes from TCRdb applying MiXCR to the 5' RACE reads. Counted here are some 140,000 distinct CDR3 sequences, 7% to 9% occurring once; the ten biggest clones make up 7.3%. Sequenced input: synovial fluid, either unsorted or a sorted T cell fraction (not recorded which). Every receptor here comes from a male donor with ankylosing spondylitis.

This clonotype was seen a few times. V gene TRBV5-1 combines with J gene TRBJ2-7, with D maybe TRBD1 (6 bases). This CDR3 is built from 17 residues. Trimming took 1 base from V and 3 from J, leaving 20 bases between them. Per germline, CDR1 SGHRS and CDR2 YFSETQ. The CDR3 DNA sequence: TGCGCCAGCAGCTTGTCGGGACACCGCAGAATTGGCTACGAGCAGTACTTC. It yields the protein CASSLSGHRRIGYEQYF.

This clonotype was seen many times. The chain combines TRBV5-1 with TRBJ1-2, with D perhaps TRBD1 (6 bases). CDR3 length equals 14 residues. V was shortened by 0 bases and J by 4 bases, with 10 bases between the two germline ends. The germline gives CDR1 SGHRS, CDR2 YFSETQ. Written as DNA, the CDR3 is TGCGCCAGCAGCTTGGACAGGGACGTCTATGGCTACACCTTC. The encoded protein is CASSLDRDVYGYTF.

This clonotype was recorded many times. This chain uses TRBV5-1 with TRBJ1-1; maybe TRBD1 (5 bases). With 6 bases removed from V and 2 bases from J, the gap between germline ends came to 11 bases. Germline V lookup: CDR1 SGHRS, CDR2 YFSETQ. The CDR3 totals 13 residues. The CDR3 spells CASNDQGNTEAFF. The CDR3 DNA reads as TGCGCCAGCAATGATCAGGGAAACACTGAAGCTTTCTTT. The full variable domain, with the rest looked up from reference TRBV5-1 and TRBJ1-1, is KAGVTQTPRYLIKTRGQQVTLSCSPISGHRSVSWYQQTPGQGLQFLFEYFSETQRNKGNFPGRFSGRQFSNSRSEMNVSTLELGDSALYLCASNDQGNTEAFFGQGTRLTVV.

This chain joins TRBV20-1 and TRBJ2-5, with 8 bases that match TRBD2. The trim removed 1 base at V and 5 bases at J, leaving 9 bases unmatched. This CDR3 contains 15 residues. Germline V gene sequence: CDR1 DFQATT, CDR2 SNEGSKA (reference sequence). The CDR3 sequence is CSARVASGSGETQYF. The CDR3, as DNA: TGCAGTGCTAGAGTGGCTAGCGGGTCCGGGGAGACCCAGTACTTC.

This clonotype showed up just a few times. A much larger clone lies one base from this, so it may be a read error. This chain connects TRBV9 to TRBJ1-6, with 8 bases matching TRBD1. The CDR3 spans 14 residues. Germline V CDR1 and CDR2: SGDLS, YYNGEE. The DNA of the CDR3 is TGTGCCAGCAGCCCCGGGACAGGAGGATCACACCTCCACTTT. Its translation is CASSPGTGGSHLHF.

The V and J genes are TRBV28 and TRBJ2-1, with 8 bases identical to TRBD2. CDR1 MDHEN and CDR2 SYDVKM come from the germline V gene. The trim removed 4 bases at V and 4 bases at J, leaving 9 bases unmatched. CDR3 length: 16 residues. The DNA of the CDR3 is TGTGCCAGCAGTTCCCTGAGCGGGGGACCATACAATGAGCAGTTCTTC. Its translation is CASSSLSGGPYNEQFF.

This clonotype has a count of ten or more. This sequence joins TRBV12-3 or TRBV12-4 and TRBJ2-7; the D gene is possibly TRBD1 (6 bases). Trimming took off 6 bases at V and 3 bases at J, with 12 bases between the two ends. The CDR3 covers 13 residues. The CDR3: CASSPIQGYEQYF. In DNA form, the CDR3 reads TGTGCCAGCAGCCCTATACAGGGCTACGAGCAGTACTTC.

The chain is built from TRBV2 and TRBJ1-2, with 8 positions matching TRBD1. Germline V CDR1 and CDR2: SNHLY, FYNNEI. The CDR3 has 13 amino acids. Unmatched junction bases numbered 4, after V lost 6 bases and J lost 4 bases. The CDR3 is CASRTGTGYGYTF. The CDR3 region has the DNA TGTGCCAGCAGAACCGGGACAGGCTATGGCTACACCTTC.

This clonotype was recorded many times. CDR3 DNA: TGCAGTGCTAGTGTACCATACTCTGGAAACACCATATATTTT. Residues: CSASVPYSGNTIYF. The rearrangement links TRBV20-1 to TRBJ1-3, with no clear D. Per germline, CDR1 DFQATT and CDR2 SNEGSKA (reference sequence). Trimming stripped 3 bases from V and 0 bases from J, with 9 bases between. The CDR3 sequence is 14 residues long.

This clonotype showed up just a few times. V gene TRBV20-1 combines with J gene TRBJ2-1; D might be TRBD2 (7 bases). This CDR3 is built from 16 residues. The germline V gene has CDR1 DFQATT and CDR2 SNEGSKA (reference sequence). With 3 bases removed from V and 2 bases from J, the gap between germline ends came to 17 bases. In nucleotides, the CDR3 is TGCAGTGCTAGGATATTGGCGGGGGCACCCTACAATGAGCAGTTCTTC. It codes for CSARILAGAPYNEQFF.

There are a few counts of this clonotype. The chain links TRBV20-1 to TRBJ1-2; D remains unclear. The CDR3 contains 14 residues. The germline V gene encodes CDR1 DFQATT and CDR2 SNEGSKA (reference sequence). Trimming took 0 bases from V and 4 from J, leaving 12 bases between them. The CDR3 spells CSARDSLLGYGYTF. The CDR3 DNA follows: TGCAGTGCTAGAGACAGCCTCCTGGGCTATGGCTACACCTTC.

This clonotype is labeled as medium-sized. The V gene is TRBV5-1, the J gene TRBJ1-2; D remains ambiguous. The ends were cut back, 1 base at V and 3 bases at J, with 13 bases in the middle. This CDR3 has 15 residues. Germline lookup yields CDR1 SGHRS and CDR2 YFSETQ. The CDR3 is CASSLQAVADYGYTF. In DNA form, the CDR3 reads TGCGCCAGCAGCTTGCAAGCGGTGGCTGACTATGGCTACACCTTC.

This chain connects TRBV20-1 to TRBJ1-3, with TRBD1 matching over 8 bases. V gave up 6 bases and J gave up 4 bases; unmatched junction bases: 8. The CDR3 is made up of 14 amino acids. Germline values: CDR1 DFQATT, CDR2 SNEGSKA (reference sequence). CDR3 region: CSALQGARGNTIYF. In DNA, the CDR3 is TGCAGTGCGCTGCAGGGGGCGCGAGGAAACACCATATATTTT.

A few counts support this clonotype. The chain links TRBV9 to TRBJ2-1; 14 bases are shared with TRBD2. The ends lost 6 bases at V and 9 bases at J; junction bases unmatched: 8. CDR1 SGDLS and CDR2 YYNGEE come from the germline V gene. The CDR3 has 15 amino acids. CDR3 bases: TGTGCCAGCAACCCGACTAGCGGGGGGGCGGGTGAGCAGTTCTTC. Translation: CASNPTSGGAGEQFF.

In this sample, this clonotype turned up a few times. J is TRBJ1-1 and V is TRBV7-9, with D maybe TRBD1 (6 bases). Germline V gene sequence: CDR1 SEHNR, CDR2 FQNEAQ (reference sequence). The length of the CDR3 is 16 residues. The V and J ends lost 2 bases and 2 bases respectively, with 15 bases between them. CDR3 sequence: CASSLLLDRKNTEAFF. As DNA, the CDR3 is TGTGCCAGCAGCTTACTCTTGGACAGAAAAAACACTGAAGCTTTCTTT.

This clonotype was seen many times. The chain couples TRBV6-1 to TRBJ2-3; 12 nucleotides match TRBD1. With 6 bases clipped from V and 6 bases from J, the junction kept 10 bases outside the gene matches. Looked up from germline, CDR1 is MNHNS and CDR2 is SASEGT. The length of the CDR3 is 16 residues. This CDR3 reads CASSTRDRGQGDTQYF. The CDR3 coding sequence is TGTGCCAGCAGCACCCGGGACAGGGGGCAGGGGGATACGCAGTATTTT.